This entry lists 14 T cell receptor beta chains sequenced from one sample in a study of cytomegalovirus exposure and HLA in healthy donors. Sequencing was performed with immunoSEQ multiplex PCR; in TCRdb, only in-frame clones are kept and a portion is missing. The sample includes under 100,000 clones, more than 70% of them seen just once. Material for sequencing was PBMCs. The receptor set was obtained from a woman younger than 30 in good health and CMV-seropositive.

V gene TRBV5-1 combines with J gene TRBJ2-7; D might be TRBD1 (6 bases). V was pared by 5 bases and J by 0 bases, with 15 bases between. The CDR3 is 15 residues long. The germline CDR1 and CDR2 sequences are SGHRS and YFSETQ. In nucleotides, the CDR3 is TGCGCCAGCAGTCTGACGGGACACCTCTCCTACGAGCAGTACTTC. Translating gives CASSLTGHLSYEQYF.

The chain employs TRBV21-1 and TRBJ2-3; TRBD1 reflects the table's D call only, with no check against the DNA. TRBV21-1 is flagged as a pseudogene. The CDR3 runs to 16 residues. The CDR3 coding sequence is TGTGCCAGCAGCAAAGCACGCAGGCCTTGCACAGATACGCAGTATTTT. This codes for CASSKARRPCTDTQYF.

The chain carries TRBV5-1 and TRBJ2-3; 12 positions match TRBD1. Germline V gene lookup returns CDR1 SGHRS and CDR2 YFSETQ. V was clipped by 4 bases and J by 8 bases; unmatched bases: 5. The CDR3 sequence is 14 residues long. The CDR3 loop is CASSLGQGAATQYF. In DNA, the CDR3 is TGCGCCAGCAGCCTGGGACAGGGGGCTGCTACGCAGTATTTT.

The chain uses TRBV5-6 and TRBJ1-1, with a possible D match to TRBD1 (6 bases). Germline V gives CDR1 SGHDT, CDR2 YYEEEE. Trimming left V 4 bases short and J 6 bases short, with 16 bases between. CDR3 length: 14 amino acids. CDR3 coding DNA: TGTGCCAGCAGCGCTTATCGGGGGGCGGCTGAAGCTTTCTTT. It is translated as CASSAYRGAAEAFF.

The CDR3 here is CASSLGGDLAGNQPQHF. CDR3 DNA: TGCGCCAGCAGCTTGGGAGGCGACCTAGCGGGCAATCAGCCCCAGCATTTT. This chain uses TRBV5-1 with TRBJ1-5; no reliable D call. Trimming stripped 0 bases from V and 2 bases from J, with 15 bases between. The CDR3 covers 17 residues. The germline CDR1 and CDR2 sequences are SGHRS and YFSETQ.

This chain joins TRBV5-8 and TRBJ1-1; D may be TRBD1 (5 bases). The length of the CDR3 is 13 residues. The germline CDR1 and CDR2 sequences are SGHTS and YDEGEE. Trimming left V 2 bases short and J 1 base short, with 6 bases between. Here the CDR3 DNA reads TGTGCCAGCAGCTTACAGGAGAACACTGAAGCTTTCTTT. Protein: CASSLQENTEAFF. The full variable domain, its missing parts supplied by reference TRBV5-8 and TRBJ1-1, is EAGVTQSPTHLIKTRGQQATLRCSPISGHTSVYWYQQALGLGLQFLLWYDEGEERNRGNFPPRFSGRQFPNYSSELNVNALELEDSALYLCASSLQENTEAFFGQGTRLTVV.

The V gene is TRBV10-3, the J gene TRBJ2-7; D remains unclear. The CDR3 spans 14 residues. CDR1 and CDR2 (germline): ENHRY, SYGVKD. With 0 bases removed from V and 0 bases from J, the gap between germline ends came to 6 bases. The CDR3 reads CAISESPGSYEQYF. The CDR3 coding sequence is TGTGCCATCAGTGAGTCACCCGGCTCCTACGAGCAGTACTTC.

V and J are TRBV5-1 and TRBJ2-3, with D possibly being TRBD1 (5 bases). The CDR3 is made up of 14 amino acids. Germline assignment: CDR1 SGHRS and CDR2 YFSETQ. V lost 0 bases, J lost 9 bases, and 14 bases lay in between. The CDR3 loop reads CASSLEQATRTQYF. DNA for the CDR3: TGCGCCAGCAGCTTGGAACAGGCAACAAGGACGCAGTATTTT.

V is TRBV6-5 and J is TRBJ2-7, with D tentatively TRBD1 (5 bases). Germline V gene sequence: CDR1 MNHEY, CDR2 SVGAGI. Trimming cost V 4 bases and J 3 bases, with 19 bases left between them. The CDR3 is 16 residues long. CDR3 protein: CASSFRTSHFLYEQYF. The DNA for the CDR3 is TGTGCCAGCAGTTTTCGGACATCCCACTTCCTCTACGAGCAGTACTTC.

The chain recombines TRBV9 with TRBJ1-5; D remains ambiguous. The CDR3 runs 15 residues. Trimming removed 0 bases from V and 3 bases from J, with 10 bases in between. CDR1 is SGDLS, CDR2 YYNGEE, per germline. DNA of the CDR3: TGTGCCAGCAGCGTAGGTCTCGGAGACAATCAGCCCCAGCATTTT. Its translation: CASSVGLGDNQPQHF.

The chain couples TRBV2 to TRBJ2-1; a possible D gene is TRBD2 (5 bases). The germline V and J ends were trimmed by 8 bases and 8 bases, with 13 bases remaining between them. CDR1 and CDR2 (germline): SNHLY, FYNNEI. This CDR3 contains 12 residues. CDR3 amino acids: CASSRGRDEQFF. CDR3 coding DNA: TGTGCCAGCTCTCGGGGAAGGGATGAGCAGTTCTTC. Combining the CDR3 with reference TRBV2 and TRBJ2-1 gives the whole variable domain EPEVTQTPSHQVTQMGQEVILRCVPISNHLYFYWYRQILGQKVEFLVSFYNNEISEKSEIFDDQFSVERPDGSNFTLKIRSTKLEDSAMYFCASSRGRDEQFFGPGTRLTVL.

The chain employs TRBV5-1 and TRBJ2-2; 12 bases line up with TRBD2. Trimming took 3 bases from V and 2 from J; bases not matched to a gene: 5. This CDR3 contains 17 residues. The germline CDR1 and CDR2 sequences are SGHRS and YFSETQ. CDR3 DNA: TGCGCCAGCAGCTCGTGGACTAGCGGGGAAAACACCGGGGAGCTGTTTTTT. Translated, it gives CASSSWTSGENTGELFF.

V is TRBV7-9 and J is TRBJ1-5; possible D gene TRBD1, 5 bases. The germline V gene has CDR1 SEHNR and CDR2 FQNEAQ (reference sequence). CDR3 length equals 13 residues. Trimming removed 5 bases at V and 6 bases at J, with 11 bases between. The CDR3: CASSPEGIQPQHF. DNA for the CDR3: TGTGCCAGCAGCCCGGAGGGGATTCAGCCCCAGCATTTT.

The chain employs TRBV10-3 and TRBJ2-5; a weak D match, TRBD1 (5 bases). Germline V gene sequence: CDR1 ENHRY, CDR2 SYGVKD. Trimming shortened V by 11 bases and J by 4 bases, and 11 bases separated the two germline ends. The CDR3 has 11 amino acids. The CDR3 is CAVLDRETQYF. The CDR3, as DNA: TGTGCCGTTCTAGACAGAGAGACCCAGTACTTC.